The rows below give T cell receptor beta chains drawn from one sample of a study of blood T cell repertoires in COVID-19. Generated by immunoSEQ multiplex PCR, the TCRdb table keeps only in-frame clones and is missing some. The sample includes around 140,000 clones, around 81% seen only once; the top ten take about 1.4%. The sequenced material came from peripheral blood. All receptors derive from a human donor in a cohort sampled during active COVID-19. Each CDR3 is given with its conserved first and last residue. D genes are given only for firm matches. Only part of the rows carry a size: once, few, many, or a class if the clone is expanded.

- TRBJ2-2 - TRBV7-2 TGTGCCAGCAGCCCCCGGACAACAAACACCGGGGAGCTGTTTTTT CASSPRTTNTGELFF
- TRBJ2-1 TRBD2 TRBV3-1/TRBV3-2 TGTGCCAGCAGCGCCCGACTAGCGGGAGGGCCAGATGAGCAGTTCTTC CASSARLAGGPDEQFF
- TRBJ2-6 - TRBV2 TGTGCCAGCAGTGAAACGGGTCCCTCTGGGGCCAACGTCCTGACTTTC CASSETGPSGANVLTF
- TRBJ2-7 TRBD1 TRBV5-6 TGTGCCAGCAGCTTTACAGGGGACGAGCAGTACTTC CASSFTGDEQYF
- TRBJ2-3 - TRBV28 TGTGTCACGAGGGAAAGCGCGGGCGATACGCAGTATTTT CVTRESAGDTQYF
- TRBJ2-4 - TRBV29-1 TGCAGCGTTGAAGGGCTAGCCAAAAACATTCAGTACTTC CSVEGLAKNIQYF
- TRBJ2-7 TRBD2 TRBV19 TGTGCCAGTAGTCGACTAGCGGGAGGTCACGATACCTACGAGCAGTACTTC CASSRLAGGHDTYEQYF
- TRBJ1-6 TRBD1 TRBV9 TGTGCCAGCAGCGGGACAGGCGGGACTTCACCCCTCCACTTT CASSGTGGTSPLHF
- TRBJ2-2 TRBD2 TRBV7-8 TGTGCCAGCAGCTCTGGGACTAGCGGGAGCGCCGGGGAGCTGTTTTTT CASSSGTSGSAGELFF
- TRBJ1-2 - TRBV19 TGTGCCAGTAGTATTGTAAGAGGGATTAAGGATGGCTACACCTTC CASSIVRGIKDGYTF
- TRBJ2-7 - TRBV7-8 TGTGCCAGCAGCCGGGGGGCCCAGAGCTCCTACGAGCAGTACTTC CASSRGAQSSYEQYF
- TRBJ2-4 TRBD1 TRBV30 TGTGCCTGGAGTGTAGGTTTGGACAGGGGAGCCAAAAACATTCAGTACTTC CAWSVGLDRGAKNIQYF
- TRBJ1-5 TRBD1 TRBV6-5 TGTGCCAGCAGAGCTCAGGGGGTAGGGCAGCCCCAGCATTTT CASRAQGVGQPQHF
- TRBJ2-1 TRBD2 TRBV7-9 TGTGCCAGCAGCTTATCCGGGGGGAACAATGAGCAGTTCTTC CASSLSGGNNEQFF
few TRBJ2-5 TRBD1 TRBV7-3 TGTGCCAGCAGCTTAACAGGGGGCCTATGGGAGACCCAGTACTTC CASSLTGGLWETQYF
- TRBJ2-3 - TRBV7-3 TGTGCCAGCAGCTTAGAACCCTCCGGTGGCACAGATACGCAGTATTTT CASSLEPSGGTDTQYF
- TRBJ2-1 - TRBV2 TGTGCCAGCAGTGACAGTTATCGGGACTCAAGAGTCTTC CASSDSYRDSRVF
few TRBJ1-2 - TRBV29-1 TGCAGCGCTGAAGACACGGACTATGGCTACACCTTC CSAEDTDYGYTF
- TRBJ2-7 TRBD2 TRBV28 TGTGCCAGCAGTCCGCCTAGCGGGAGAAGTAACGAGCAGTACTTC CASSPPSGRSNEQYF
- TRBJ2-1 TRBD2 TRBV11-2 TGTGCCAGCAGCTTTAGTAGCGGGAGTGGCAATGAGCAGTTCTTC CASSFSSGSGNEQFF
- TRBJ1-1 - TRBV18 TGTGCCAGCTCACCGATAAGGGAGGCGAACACTGAAGCTTTCTTT CASSPIREANTEAFF
once TRBJ2-7 TRBD1 TRBV28 TGTGCCAGCAGTTCAGGGGGATACGAGCAGTACTTC CASSSGGYEQYF
few TRBJ1-5 TRBD1 TRBV19 TGTGCCAGTAGTGAGGGACAGGGCCAGCCCCAGCATTTT CASSEGQGQPQHF
- TRBJ2-7 TRBD1 TRBV18 TGTGCCAGCTCACCGGGACAGCAACCTTACGAGCAGTACTTC CASSPGQQPYEQYF
- TRBJ2-2 - TRBV28 TGTGCCAGCAATTTTGGCAAGGAGCTGTTTTTT CASNFGKELFF
- TRBJ1-1 - TRBV5-8 TGTGCCAGCAGCTTGTCAGGGGCTAACACTGAAGCTTTCTTT CASSLSGANTEAFF
- TRBJ2-2 TRBD2 TRBV6-4 TGTGCCAGCAGCGCGCTCGCGGGAGTCGGGACCGGGGAGCTGTTTTTT CASSALAGVGTGELFF
- TRBJ2-5 - TRBV27 TGTGCCAGCAGTTCCTACGGAGGGGCCCAAGAGACCCAGTACTTC CASSSYGGAQETQYF
- TRBJ1-1 - TRBV7-2 TGTGCCAGCAGCCAACGTGAGGGCGGGAGAACTGAAGCTTTCTTT CASSQREGGRTEAFF
- TRBJ1-2 - TRBV6-2/TRBV6-3 TGTGCCAGCAGTAATGACAATCCTAACTATGGCTACACCTTC CASSNDNPNYGYTF
- TRBJ1-5 TRBD1 TRBV5-6 TGTGCCAGCAGCTTTACGGGACAGGGGACCCAGCCCCAGCATTTT CASSFTGQGTQPQHF
- TRBJ1-2 - TRBV16 TGTGCCAGCAGCCAACATTTTCGGGGCTACACCTTC CASSQHFRGYTF
once TRBJ1-2 TRBD1 TRBV10-3 TGTGCCATCAGTGAACCTCGGGACAGGATAGATGGCTACACCTTC CAISEPRDRIDGYTF
- TRBJ2-5 TRBD2 TRBV29-1 TGCAGCGACGCCTCAGCGGGAGTAGAGACCCAGTACTTC CSDASAGVETQYF
- TRBJ1-4 - TRBV7-2 TGTGCCAGCAGCCCTACCCGGACTGAGAATGAAAAACTGTTTTTT CASSPTRTENEKLFF
- TRBJ1-5 - TRBV19 TGTGCCAGCCGCAGGGGTAAGACCCAGCATTTT CASRRGKTQHF
few TRBJ2-1 TRBD1 TRBV7-2 TGTGCCAGCAGCCCCGGGACAGGGCTCTTCTTC CASSPGTGLFF
- TRBJ2-3 - TRBV19 TGTGCCAGTAGTATTCCCGCGGGGAATACGCAGTATTTT CASSIPAGNTQYF
- TRBJ1-6 - TRBV5-1 TGCGCCAGCAGCTTGGAGGGGGTCGGCTCAAATTCACCCCTCCACTTT CASSLEGVGSNSPLHF
- TRBJ2-3 - TRBV11-2 TGTGCCAGCAGCTTAGCAGGGATGCGCACAGATACGCAGTATTTT CASSLAGMRTDTQYF
- TRBJ2-7 TRBD2 TRBV18 TGTGCCAGCTCACATCAAGTAGCGGGGACCTTTTTGGGGGACGAGCAGTACTTC CASSHQVAGTFLGDEQYF
- TRBJ1-1 - TRBV2 TGTGCCGGCCGTGGGGGCCCCATGAACACTGAAGCTTTCTTT CAGRGGPMNTEAFF
- TRBJ2-3 - TRBV30 TGTGCCTGGAGTGCCCTCGGGGTCTGGGATACGCAGTATTTT CAWSALGVWDTQYF
- TRBJ2-2 TRBD2 TRBV2 TGTGCCAGCAGTGATAAGCCCGGGGGGACCGGGGAGCTGTTTTTT CASSDKPGGTGELFF
- TRBJ1-4 TRBD1 TRBV3-1/TRBV3-2 TGTGCCAGCAGCCGGGCCTCAGGGGGTAATGAAAAACTGTTTTTT CASSRASGGNEKLFF
- TRBJ1-2 - TRBV7-8 TGTGCCAGCAGCTTAGTTGGGGGCGAGAGAAACTATGGCTACACCTTC CASSLVGGERNYGYTF
- TRBJ1-2 - TRBV1 TGCACCAGCAGCCAAGATCATGGGGCCCTCGGCTACACCTTC CTSSQDHGALGYTF
- TRBJ1-2 - TRBV7-9 TGTGCCAGCAGCTTGAGGGGGAGTCCTGGCTACACCTTC CASSLRGSPGYTF
once TRBJ2-7 TRBD2 TRBV7-6 TGTGCCAGCAGCGTGACTAGCGGGAGCCTCGAGCAGTACTTC CASSVTSGSLEQYF
few TRBJ2-7 - TRBV2 TGTGCCAGCAGTGAAGGTCTAGTAGCCTACGAGCAGTACTTC CASSEGLVAYEQYF
- TRBJ2-7 - TRBV4-1 TGCGCCAGCAGCCAAGAGCTGCCGGCGGGTTCGTACGAGCAGTACTTC CASSQELPAGSYEQYF
many TRBJ1-5 - TRBV2 TGTGCCAGCAGTTCACAAGGGGGTAGGAGCAATCAGCCCCAGCATTTT CASSSQGGRSNQPQHF